These 14 T cell receptor beta chains came from one sample sequenced in a study of T cells in women clearing cervical HPV infection. The repertoire was sequenced with immunoSEQ multiplex PCR; TCRdb's copy has only in-frame clones and lacks some. The sample spans 25,000 to 35,000 clones; the ten largest clones claim approximately 3%. The sample was blood buffy coat. The receptor set was obtained from a woman between 18 and 70 years old with a cervical HPV16 infection that either progressed to CIN3+ or cleared (not recorded which).

In the case of this clone: The sequence runs out 3 residues before the end of the CDR3; the remainder is reconstructed from the germline J gene. The chain uses TRBV7-9 and TRBJ1-2; D remains ambiguous. From germline, CDR1 is SEHNR and CDR2 FQNEAQ (reference sequence). The CDR3 extends over 12 amino acids. The sequenced CDR3 bases are TGTGCCAGCAGCGTAAGCTCCTACGAC. Translating it yields CASSVSSYD. Given in full, the CDR3 is CASSVSSYDYTF.

To note about this clone: The read stops 3 residues short of the end of the CDR3; the missing end is completed from the germline J gene. This chain uses TRBV27 with TRBJ2-7; perhaps TRBD1 as D (6 bases). The CDR3 is 14 residues long. Germline CDR1 is MNHEY and CDR2 is SMNVEV (reference sequence). Trimming pared 7 bases from V and 0 bases from J, leaving 13 bases between. The CDR3 region is CASKRQAPSYEQYF. CDR3 bases read: TGTGCCAGCAAGAGACAGGCGCCCTCCTACGAG.

In regard to this clone: Read coverage stops 3 residues before the CDR3 terminus; the germline J gene supplies the remainder. The chain is built from TRBV5-5 and TRBJ1-1, with TRBD1 identical over 9 bases. This CDR3 contains 15 residues. V dropped 2 bases and J dropped 4; count of bases not matched to a gene: 6. Germline-derived CDR1 and CDR2 are SGHKS and YYEKEE (reference sequence). The CDR3: CASSFTGGGGTEAFF. The sequenced part of the CDR3 DNA is TGTGCCAGCAGCTTTACAGGGGGCGGGGGCACTGAA.

For this clone: The read ends 3 residues shy of where the CDR3 ends; the end is completed using the germline J gene. The chain combines TRBV20-1 with TRBJ1-3, with TRBD1 matching 8 bases. This CDR3 contains 18 residues. V lost 4 bases to trimming and J lost 0 bases; unmatched junction nucleotides: 14. The germline CDR1 and CDR2 sequences are DFQATT and SNEGSKA (reference sequence). This CDR3 reads CSATAGTGRLISGNTIYF. CDR3 DNA (partial): TGCAGTGCTACGGCCGGGACAGGCCGCCTTATCTCTGGAAACACC.

To note about this clone: The CDR3 end falls 3 residues outside the read, so it is completed with the germline J gene. This chain uses TRBV11-2 with TRBJ2-5; a possible D gene is TRBD1 (6 bases). Trimming cost V 6 bases and J 3 bases, with 11 bases left between them. Germline CDR1 SGHAT, CDR2 FQNNGV. CDR3 length: 13 residues. CDR3 protein: CASRPAGEETQYF. CDR3 bases read: TGTGCCAGCAGGCCGGCAGGGGAAGAGACC. Together with reference TRBV11-2 and TRBJ2-5, the CDR3 gives the full variable domain: EAGVAQSPRYKIIEKRQSVAFWCNPISGHATLYWYQQILGQGPKLLIQFQNNGVVDDSQLPKDRFSAERLKGVDSTLKIQPAKLEDSAVYLCASRPAGEETQYFGPGTRLLVL.

About this clone: The read ends 3 residues early relative to the CDR3; the germline J gene fills the gap. This chain connects TRBV2 to TRBJ2-2; a weak D match, TRBD2 (6 bases). V was trimmed by 4 bases and J by 2 bases, leaving 14 bases between them. The CDR3 is 16 residues long. The V gene's germline CDR1 is SNHLY and CDR2 FYNNEI. The CDR3 spells CASSAWGLGNTGELFF. The DNA read from the CDR3 is TGTGCCAGCAGTGCGTGGGGACTGGGAAACACCGGGGAG.

About this clone itself: The read ends 3 residues shy of where the CDR3 ends; the end is completed using the germline J gene. V usage is TRBV19 and J usage is TRBJ2-5, with a possible D match to TRBD1 (5 bases). This CDR3 contains 13 residues. The germline CDR1 and CDR2 sequences are LNHDA and SQIVND (reference sequence). V lost 5 bases and J lost 5, with 12 bases in between. CDR3 bases read: TGTGCCAGTAGTGTAGGGGTAGGGGAGACC. Encoded protein: CASSVGVGET. From start to end, the CDR3 is CASSVGVGETQYF. Variable domain in full (rest from reference TRBV19 and TRBJ2-5): DGGITQSPKYLFRKEGQNVTLSCEQNLNHDAMYWYRQDPGQGLRLIYYSQIVNDFQKGDIAEGYSVSREKKESFPLTVTSAQKNPTAFYLCASSVGVGETQYFGPGTRLLVL.

On this clone: The read ends 3 residues before the CDR3 terminus; that terminus is restored from the germline J gene. V is TRBV5-4 and J is TRBJ1-2; D is undetermined. The CDR3 consists of 13 residues. V lost 0 bases and J lost 4, with 7 bases in between. Germline loops: CDR1 SGHNT, CDR2 YYREEE (reference sequence). CDR3: CASSLDGAYGYTF. Partial CDR3 DNA: TGTGCCAGCAGCTTGGACGGTGCCTATGGC.

Remarks on this clone: The CDR3 end lies 3 residues beyond the end of the read and is filled in from the germline J gene. The chain joins TRBV30 to TRBJ2-4; D possibly corresponds to TRBD1 (6 bases). This CDR3 is 13 amino acids long. Germline CDR1 and CDR2: GTSNPN and SVGIG (reference sequence). CDR3 residues: CAWSVGGGYGQYF. The covered CDR3 bases are TGTGCCTGGAGTGTAGGGGGTGGATATGGT.

A note on this clone: With the read ending 3 residues before the CDR3 end, the germline J gene is used to fill in that end. V usage is TRBV10-3 and J usage is TRBJ2-7, with 9 bases identical to TRBD1. Germline V gives CDR1 ENHRY, CDR2 SYGVKD. The V segment lost 0 bases and the J segment 4 bases; nucleotides outside the gene matches: 16. The CDR3 covers 19 residues. CDR3 DNA, as far as it was read: TGTGCCATCAGTGAGTCCGGCCGGGGACAGGGACATCGGCTTTACGAG. Translating gives CAISESGRGQGHRLYE. The whole CDR3 is CAISESGRGQGHRLYEQYF.

With regard to this clone: The missing CDR3 end, 3 residues past where the read stops, is filled in from the germline J gene. The rearrangement joins TRBV4-1 to TRBJ2-5; 14 bases are shared with TRBD2. This CDR3 spans 17 amino acids. The ends lost 2 bases at V and 6 bases at J; junction bases unmatched: 8. Germline values: CDR1 MGHRA, CDR2 YSYEKL. CDR3 DNA (partial): TGCGCCAGCAGCCAACCCGGGACTAGCGGGAGCGGGAAGACC. Residues: CASSQPGTSGSGKT. The entire CDR3 is CASSQPGTSGSGKTQYF.

A note on this clone: With the read ending 3 residues before the CDR3 end, the germline J gene is used to fill in that end. The J gene is TRBJ2-1, the V gene TRBV5-1; TRBD2 aligns across 8 bases. The CDR3 loop spans 16 amino acids. Germline lookup yields CDR1 SGHRS and CDR2 YFSETQ. V lost 1 base to trimming and J lost 7 bases; unmatched junction nucleotides: 10. The CDR3 is CASSLSGLGLGNEQFF. The sequenced part of the CDR3 DNA is TGCGCCAGCAGCTTGTCGGGACTAGGTCTTGGGAATGAG.

Remarks on this clone: The read ends 3 residues before the CDR3 terminus; that terminus is restored from the germline J gene. The chain links TRBV6-1 to TRBJ1-2; 12 bases match TRBD1. Trimming removed 0 bases from V and 6 bases from J; junction bases left unmatched: 5. The CDR3 length is 16 residues. CDR1 is MNHNS and CDR2 is SASEGT in the germline V gene. The sequenced CDR3 bases are TGTGCCAGCAGTGAAGCCGGGACAGGGGGCTGGGATGGC. It codes for CASSEAGTGGWDG. The entire CDR3 sequence reads CASSEAGTGGWDGYTF.

In the case of this clone: The read stops 3 residues short of the end of the CDR3; the missing end is completed from the germline J gene. The chain carries TRBV29-1 and TRBJ2-1; 8 nucleotides align to TRBD1. The CDR3 runs 15 residues. J lost 1 base, V lost 1 base, and 3 bases had no gene match. Germline CDR1 and CDR2: SQVTM and ANQGSEA. Here the CDR3 reads CSVEGTGRSYNEQFF. CDR3 DNA (partial): TGCAGCGTTGAAGGGACAGGGAGATCCTACAATGAG.